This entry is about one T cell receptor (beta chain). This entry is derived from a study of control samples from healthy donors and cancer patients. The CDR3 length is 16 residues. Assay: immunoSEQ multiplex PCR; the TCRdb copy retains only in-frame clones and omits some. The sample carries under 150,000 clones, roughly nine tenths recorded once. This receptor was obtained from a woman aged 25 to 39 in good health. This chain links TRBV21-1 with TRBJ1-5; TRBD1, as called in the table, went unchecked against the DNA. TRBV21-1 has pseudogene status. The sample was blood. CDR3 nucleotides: TGTGCCAGCACCAGACCCAGGGCTTGCCTACATCAGCCCCAGCATTTT. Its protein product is CASTRPRACLHQPQHF.